A few counts support the clone carrying this TCR beta chain. This specimen comes from a study of T cells after yellow fever vaccination. Study-level information: SMART-Seq v4 Ultra Low Input served to prepare low-cell-number fractions.

TCRdb re-called the 5' RACE reads through MiXCR, storing one row per CDR3 protein. The top ten clones hold under 30% of a sample with hundreds of thousands of distinct CDR3 sequences, roughly 4% of them seen once. This specimen was PBMCs, taken 5 days after the yellow fever booster vaccination. The receptor's source is a man aged 18 to 30 who received the YFV17D yellow fever vaccine.

CDR3 nucleotides: TGTGCCAGCAGCTTATGGGGGACCACCGGGGAGCTGTTTTTT. It yields the protein CASSLWGTTGELFF. The V and J genes are TRBV11-2 and TRBJ2-2; perhaps D is TRBD1 or TRBD2 (5 bases each). The CDR3 is 14 residues long. V was cut by 2 bases and J by 4 bases, with 8 bases left in between. Germline CDR1 SGHAT, CDR2 FQNNGV.